Below are 22 T cell receptor beta chains sequenced from a single sample in a study of blood T cell repertoires in COVID-19 (dated by TCRdb to the early 2020s). The receptor library was made with the immunoSEQ multiplex PCR assay. Held by TCRdb, this immuneACCESS table contains in-frame sequences only and omits some clones. Under half of the omission traces to an unresolved V gene where checked; the cause of the rest is unknown. The sample table shows roughly 250,000 clones, and around 86% are seen once. The ten largest clones represent about 1.6% of the sample. Material: PBMCs or T cells enriched from blood (not recorded which). Receptors were obtained from a woman between 45 and 65 years old who had recovered from COVID-19.

The table lists this clone with a count of one. V gene TRBV7-9 combines with J gene TRBJ1-6; tentative D call: TRBD1 (6 bases). The CDR3 runs to 13 residues. The V gene lost 8 bases and the J gene lost 8 bases, with 13 bases spanning the gap. In germline, CDR1 is SEHNR, CDR2 FQNEAQ (reference sequence). As DNA, the CDR3 is TGTGCCAGCCGAACAGGGAACGATTCACCCCTCCACTTT. It specifies CASRTGNDSPLHF. Filled out from reference TRBV7-9 and TRBJ1-6, the complete variable domain reads DTGVSQNPRHKITKRGQNVTFRCDPISEHNRLYWYRQTLGQGPEFLTYFQNEAQLEKSRLLSDRFSAERPKGSFSTLEIQRTEQGDSAMYLCASRTGNDSPLHFGNGTRLTVT.

V usage is TRBV30 and J usage is TRBJ1-2; D is possibly TRBD1 (6 bases). CDR1 and CDR2 (germline): GTSNPN, SVGIG (reference sequence). V lost 4 bases and J 8 bases, leaving 20 bases between the germline ends. The CDR3 runs to 14 residues. The CDR3 DNA reads TGTGCCTGGATTCGAATAGGAACAGGGATCGGCTACACCTTC. This codes for CAWIRIGTGIGYTF.

The CDR3 region is CASLQGNTGELFF. The CDR3 DNA reads as TGTGCCAGTCTGCAGGGTAACACCGGGGAGCTGTTTTTT. The rearrangement joins TRBV7-8 to TRBJ2-2, with D perhaps TRBD1 (5 bases). Trimming left V 9 bases short and J 2 bases short, with 10 bases between. There are 13 residues in the CDR3. CDR1 is SGHVS, CDR2 FQNEAQ, per germline.

In this sample, this clone turned up once. The chain uses TRBV19 and TRBJ2-2; D is possibly TRBD2 (5 bases). CDR1 is LNHDA, CDR2 SQIVND, per germline (reference sequence). The CDR3 extends over 15 amino acids. With 6 bases removed from V and 3 bases from J, the gap between germline ends came to 14 bases. The CDR3 loop is CASSRRTGDTGELFF. For the CDR3, the DNA is TGTGCCAGTAGCCGCCGGACCGGGGACACCGGGGAGCTGTTTTTT.

This chain joins TRBV5-1 and TRBJ2-5; possible D gene TRBD2, 6 bases. Trimming removed 4 bases from V and 5 bases from J, with 15 bases in between. The CDR3 loop spans 14 amino acids. Germline V gene lookup returns CDR1 SGHRS and CDR2 YFSETQ. The CDR3 reads CASSPGLSGETQYF. The CDR3 DNA reads as TGCGCCAGCAGCCCAGGACTAAGCGGGGAGACCCAGTACTTC.

The genes are TRBV5-4 and TRBJ1-3; D uncertain. V was clipped by 1 base and J by 0 bases, with 5 bases between them. The germline V gene has CDR1 SGHNT and CDR2 YYREEE (reference sequence). CDR3 length: 14 amino acids. The CDR3 protein is CASSLTDSGNTIYF. CDR3 coding DNA: TGTGCCAGCAGCTTGACAGACTCTGGAAACACCATATATTTT.

The chain joins TRBV6-5 to TRBJ2-3, with TRBD2 matching 7 bases. Per germline, CDR1 MNHEY and CDR2 SVGAGI. Losses at the gene ends were 6 bases for V and 2 bases for J; bases not matched to a gene: 5. CDR3 length: 14 residues. CDR3 nucleotides: TGTGCCAGCAGGCAACTAGCGACCACAGATACGCAGTATTTT. This gives the protein CASRQLATTDTQYF.

In this sample, this clone turned up once. The V call is TRBV27, the J call TRBJ2-7, with 8 positions matching TRBD2. Germline V lookup: CDR1 MNHEY, CDR2 SMNVEV (reference sequence). The length of the CDR3 is 18 residues. After removal of 2 bases from V and 2 bases from J, the junction contained 14 bases not matched to a gene. The CDR3 region is CASSLRAGGYLQTYEQYF. The CDR3 bases are TGTGCCAGCAGTTTAAGGGCGGGAGGATACTTGCAAACCTACGAGCAGTACTTC.

This clone was recorded a few times. V is TRBV30 and J is TRBJ1-2; no clear D gene. The germline V and J ends were trimmed by 4 bases and 6 bases, with 15 bases remaining between them. The V gene's germline CDR1 is GTSNPN and CDR2 SVGIG (reference sequence). This CDR3 region has 13 residues. The CDR3 DNA reads as TGTGCCTGGAAATCTGAGTCTTTCGATGGCTACACCTTC. This gives the protein CAWKSESFDGYTF.

V is TRBV10-3 and J is TRBJ2-3; TRBD2 matches 10 bases. J lost 3 bases, V lost 0 bases, and 6 bases had no gene match. The CDR3 is 17 residues long. CDR1 ENHRY and CDR2 SYGVKD come from the germline V gene. CDR3 DNA: TGTGCCATCAGTGAGTCGCTAGCGGGAGTCCGGACAGATACGCAGTATTTT. Translating gives CAISESLAGVRTDTQYF.

This clone was recorded only once. The rearrangement joins TRBV4-1 to TRBJ2-1; D is uncertain. Germline V gene data show CDR1 as MGHRA and CDR2 as YSYEKL. Trimming stripped 1 base from V and 0 bases from J, with 10 bases between. The CDR3 length is 16 residues. The CDR3 sequence is CASSQVGAGSYNEQFF. Here the CDR3 DNA reads TGCGCCAGCAGCCAAGTAGGAGCCGGCTCCTACAATGAGCAGTTCTTC.

The J gene is TRBJ2-3, the V gene TRBV7-3, with 8 positions matching TRBD2. The V gene's germline CDR1 is SGHTA and CDR2 FQGTGA. V trimming: 2 bases; J trimming: 4 bases; junction bases outside the gene matches: 8. There are 16 residues in the CDR3. For the CDR3, the DNA is TGTGCCAGCAGCTTATTAGACGGGAGGGGAGCAGATACGCAGTATTTT. The encoded protein is CASSLLDGRGADTQYF.

This clone was counted between two and nine times. The chain has TRBV9 and TRBJ2-7; perhaps TRBD1 as D (6 bases). The length of the CDR3 is 15 residues. The germline CDR1 and CDR2 sequences are SGDLS and YYNGEE. V was cut by 0 bases and J by 7 bases, with 17 bases left in between. Here the CDR3 reads CASSVGRGANMEQYF. CDR3 nucleotides: TGTGCCAGCAGCGTAGGCAGGGGAGCAAATATGGAGCAGTACTTC.

The chain combines TRBV3-1 (or the pseudogene TRBV3-2) with TRBJ2-5; 8 bases fit TRBD1. Trimming removed 4 bases from V and 5 bases from J; junction bases left unmatched: 9. Germline V CDR1 and CDR2: LGHDT, YNNKEL (reference sequence). This CDR3 contains 15 residues. CDR3 sequence: CASSRGQGARETQYF. CDR3 coding DNA: TGTGCCAGCAGCCGAGGTCAGGGGGCGCGGGAGACCCAGTACTTC.

In its sample, this clone was seen once. The rearrangement uses TRBV28 and TRBJ1-5; TRBD1 matches at 11 bases. Germline V gene data show CDR1 as MDHEN and CDR2 as SYDVKM. CDR3 length equals 16 residues. The trim removed 5 bases at V and 6 bases at J, leaving 9 bases unmatched. The CDR3 DNA sequence: TGTGCCAGCAGTGTGGTGTCCGGGACAGGGGGTCAGCCCCAGCATTTT. This codes for CASSVVSGTGGQPQHF.

V usage is TRBV5-1 and J usage is TRBJ2-1, with TRBD1 identical over 9 bases. This CDR3 has 17 residues. The ends lost 4 bases at V and 6 bases at J; junction bases unmatched: 14. Germline CDR1 is SGHRS and CDR2 is YFSETQ. CDR3 in DNA: TGCGCCAGCAGCCCTACTTTACCGGGACAGGGACCCAATGAGCAGTTCTTC. Its protein product is CASSPTLPGQGPNEQFF.

This rearrangement joins TRBV6-2 or TRBV6-3 to TRBJ2-7; D gene uncertain. V was cut by 2 bases and J by 4 bases, with 15 bases left in between. The CDR3 covers 15 residues. Germline CDR1 is MNHEY and CDR2 is SVGEGT. CDR3 residues: CASSYQAGLSYEQYF. The DNA of the CDR3 is TGTGCCAGCAGTTACCAGGCTGGCCTTTCGTACGAGCAGTACTTC.

The chain recombines TRBV18 with TRBJ2-1; D is uncertain. Trimming left V 6 bases short and J 5 bases short, with 14 bases between. Germline V gene sequence: CDR1 KGHSH, CDR2 LQKENI. The CDR3 length is 14 residues. The CDR3 is CASSVGEADNEQFF. The DNA of the CDR3 is TGTGCCAGCTCGGTCGGAGAAGCCGACAATGAGCAGTTCTTC.

The rearrangement links TRBV5-4 to TRBJ2-1; 8 bases match TRBD2. V shed 0 bases, J shed 10 bases, and the junction held 3 bases outside the gene matches. The CDR3 is 13 residues long. CDR1 is SGHNT and CDR2 is YYREEE in the germline V gene (reference sequence). The chain's CDR3 is CASSLGSSGEQFF. CDR3 DNA sequence: TGTGCCAGCAGCTTGGGGTCTAGCGGGGAGCAGTTCTTC.

The V and J genes are TRBV30 and TRBJ1-2; 7 positions match TRBD1. CDR1 is GTSNPN and CDR2 is SVGIG in the germline V gene (reference sequence). CDR3 length: 11 residues. J lost 4 bases, V lost 5 bases, and 1 base had no gene match. The CDR3 DNA follows: TGTGCCTGGGGGACAGCCTATGGCTACACCTTC. Translating it yields CAWGTAYGYTF. The full variable domain, with the rest looked up from reference TRBV30 and TRBJ1-2, is SQTIHQWPATLVQPVGSPLSLECTVEGTSNPNLYWYRQAAGRGLQLLFYSVGIGQISSEVPQNLSASRPQDRQFILSSKKLLLSDSGFYLCAWGTAYGYTFGSGTRLTVV.

The V and J genes are TRBV5-1 and TRBJ2-3, with a tentative D call TRBD2 (6 bases). Trimming cost V 2 bases and J 4 bases, with 14 bases left between them. This CDR3 has 15 residues. Looked up from germline, CDR1 is SGHRS and CDR2 is YFSETQ. DNA for the CDR3: TGCGCCAGCAGCTTACCTAGCGTGGGAGCAGATACGCAGTATTTT. It codes for CASSLPSVGADTQYF.

The chain is built from TRBV6-2 or TRBV6-3 and TRBJ1-2; D is uncertain. The germline V gene has CDR1 MNHEY and CDR2 SVGEGT. The V and J ends lost 0 bases and 8 bases respectively, with 16 bases between them. The CDR3 runs 15 residues. The CDR3 loop reads CASSYSRESPEGYTF. The DNA for the CDR3 is TGTGCCAGCAGTTACTCGCGGGAGTCTCCCGAGGGCTACACCTTC.